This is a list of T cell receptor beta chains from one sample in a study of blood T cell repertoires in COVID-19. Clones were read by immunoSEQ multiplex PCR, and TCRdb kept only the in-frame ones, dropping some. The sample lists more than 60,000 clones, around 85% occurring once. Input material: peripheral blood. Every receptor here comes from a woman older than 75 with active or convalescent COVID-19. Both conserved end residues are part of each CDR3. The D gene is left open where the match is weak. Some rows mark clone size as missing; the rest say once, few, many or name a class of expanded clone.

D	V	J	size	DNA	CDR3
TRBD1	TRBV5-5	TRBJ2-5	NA	TGTGCCAGCAGCCAACAGCCGGGACAGGGTTCCGTCGGGACCCAGTACTTC	CASSQQPGQGSVGTQYF
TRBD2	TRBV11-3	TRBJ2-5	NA	TGTGCCAGCAGCTCCGGACTAGCGGGACAAGAGACCCAGTACTTC	CASSSGLAGQETQYF
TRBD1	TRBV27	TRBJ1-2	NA	TGTGCCAGCAGATGGACAGGGAGCTATGGCTACACCTTC	CASRWTGSYGYTF
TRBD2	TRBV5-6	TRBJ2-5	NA	TGTGCCAGCAGCCGGGGCGATAGCGGGACCCAAGAGACCCAGTACTTC	CASSRGDSGTQETQYF
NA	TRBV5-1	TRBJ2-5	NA	TGCGCCAGCAGCTTGGACGGGGACCAAGAGACCCAGTACTTC	CASSLDGDQETQYF
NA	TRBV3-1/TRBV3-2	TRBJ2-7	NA	TGTGCCAGCAGCCAAGGGCTCTCCTACGAGCAGTACTTC	CASSQGLSYEQYF
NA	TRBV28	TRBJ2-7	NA	TGTGCCAGCAGTTTCTCCTCCGACGAGCAGTACTTC	CASSFSSDEQYF
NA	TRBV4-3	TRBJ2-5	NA	TGCGCCAGCAGCCAAGACCAAAACAGCCAGACCCAGTACTTC	CASSQDQNSQTQYF
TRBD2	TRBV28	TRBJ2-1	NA	TGTGCCAGCAGTTATAGCGAGGGAGGGGTCAATGAGCAGTTCTTC	CASSYSEGGVNEQFF
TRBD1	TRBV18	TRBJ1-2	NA	TGTGCCAGCTCACCACCAGACAGGGGGAGTCTCTATGGCTACACCTTC	CASSPPDRGSLYGYTF
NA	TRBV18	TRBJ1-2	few	TGTGCCAGCTTAGCCAACAGGGATTCTAACTATGGCTACACCTTC	CASLANRDSNYGYTF
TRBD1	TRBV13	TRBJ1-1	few	TGTGCCAGCAGTACTAGGGACAGCCCCCGGACTGAAGCTTTCTTT	CASSTRDSPRTEAFF
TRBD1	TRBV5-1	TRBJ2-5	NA	TGCGCCAGCAGCTTGGAAAGGACAGGGATAGGGGAGACCCAGTACTTC	CASSLERTGIGETQYF
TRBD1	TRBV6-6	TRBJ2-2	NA	TGTGCCACACGGGACAGGGGGTTTGGCGGGGAGCTGTTTTTT	CATRDRGFGGELFF
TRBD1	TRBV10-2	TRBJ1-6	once	TGCGCCAGCAGTGCCTTGGGACAGGGGGAGGCACCCCTCCACTTT	CASSALGQGEAPLHF
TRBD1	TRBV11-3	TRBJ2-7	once	TGTGCCAGCAGCGCGACCAGGGGGTCCCACGAGCAGTACTTC	CASSATRGSHEQYF
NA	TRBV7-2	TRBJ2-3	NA	TGTGCCAGCAGCTTATTCCAGGGCGCAGCAGATACGCAGTATTTT	CASSLFQGAADTQYF
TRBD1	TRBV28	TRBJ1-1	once	TGTGCCAGCAGTTTAGGGACAGTGAACACTGAAGCTTTCTTT	CASSLGTVNTEAFF
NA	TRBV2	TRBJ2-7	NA	TGTGCCAGCAGGAGCCGCTACGAGCAGTACTTC	CASRSRYEQYF
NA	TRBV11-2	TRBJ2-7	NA	TGTGCCAGCAGCTTAGATATAGCCAGGGCCTACGAGCAGTACTTC	CASSLDIARAYEQYF
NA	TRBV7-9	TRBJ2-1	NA	TGTGCCAGCAGCTTGTCCCGGCTCGGGACTTTCGCCTACAATGAGCAGTTCTTC	CASSLSRLGTFAYNEQFF
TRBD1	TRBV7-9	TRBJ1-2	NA	TGTGCCAGCAGCCACCGGGACAGAGATCCTAACTATGGCTACACCTTC	CASSHRDRDPNYGYTF
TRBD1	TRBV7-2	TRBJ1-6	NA	TGTGCCAGCAGCCAGCAGGGGGCGAATTCACCCCTCCACTTT	CASSQQGANSPLHF
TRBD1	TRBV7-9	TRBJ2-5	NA	TGTGCCAGCAGCTTAAGAGGGACAGGCCCGAGGCCCAGGGAGACCCAGTACTTC	CASSLRGTGPRPRETQYF
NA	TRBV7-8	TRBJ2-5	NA	TGTGCCAGCAGCCCCCCCTTCTGGGACAAGCAAGAGACCCAGTACTTC	CASSPPFWDKQETQYF
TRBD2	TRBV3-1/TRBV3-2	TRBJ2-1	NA	TGTGCCAGCAGCCGACAAGCGGGAGCTTCGAGCTCCTACAATGAGCAGTTCTTC	CASSRQAGASSSYNEQFF
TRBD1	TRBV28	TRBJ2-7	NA	TGTGCCAGCAGGCCCTCGACAGGGGCCGCCTACGAGCAGTACTTC	CASRPSTGAAYEQYF
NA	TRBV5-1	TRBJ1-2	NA	TGCGCCAGCAGCTTGGTGGCGGGGGCGAGGAGTGGCTACACCTTC	CASSLVAGARSGYTF
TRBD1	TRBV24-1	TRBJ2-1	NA	TGTGCCACCAGTGACAACCTGGACAGGAATCAGTTCTTC	CATSDNLDRNQFF
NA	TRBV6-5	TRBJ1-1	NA	TGTGCCAGCAAAGGGGGGGGCGGGAACACTGAAGCTTTCTTT	CASKGGGGNTEAFF
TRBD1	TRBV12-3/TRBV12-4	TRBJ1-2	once	TGTGCCAGCAGTTTACAGGGGGCCTATGGCTACACCTTC	CASSLQGAYGYTF
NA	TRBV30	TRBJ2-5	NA	TGTGCCTGGAGTGTACTACAGACCCAGTACTTC	CAWSVLQTQYF
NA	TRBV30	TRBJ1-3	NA	TGTGCCCGGGGTTACGGGGCTGGAAACACCATATATTTT	CARGYGAGNTIYF
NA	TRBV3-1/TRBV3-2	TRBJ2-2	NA	TGTGCCAGCAGCCGCAGAACCGGGGAGCTGTTTTTT	CASSRRTGELFF
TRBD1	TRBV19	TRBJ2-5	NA	TGTGCCAGTAGTATTACAGGGGGCCTGTGGGAGACCCAGTACTTC	CASSITGGLWETQYF
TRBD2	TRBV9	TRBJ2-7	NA	TGTGCCAGCAGCGTAGGGGCCGGGGGGGGCCTCTACGAGCAGTACTTC	CASSVGAGGGLYEQYF
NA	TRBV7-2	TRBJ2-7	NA	TGTGCCAGCAGCTTTCAACTAGCCGTTTCCTACGAGCAGTACTTC	CASSFQLAVSYEQYF
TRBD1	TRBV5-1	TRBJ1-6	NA	TGCGCCAGCAGCTTGGTTCCCCCGGGGCAGGGGGCCCACAATTCACCCCTCCACTTT	CASSLVPPGQGAHNSPLHF
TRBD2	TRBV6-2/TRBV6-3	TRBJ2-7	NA	TGTGCCAGCAGTTCGACTAGCGGGGGCTACGAGCAGTACTTC	CASSSTSGGYEQYF
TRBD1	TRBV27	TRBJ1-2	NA	TGTGCCAGCCGTCGGACAGGGGTCTATGGCTACACCTTC	CASRRTGVYGYTF
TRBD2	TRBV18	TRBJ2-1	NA	TGTGCCAGCTCCCCTGGACTAGCGGGATCGTCCTACAATGAGCAGTTCTTC	CASSPGLAGSSYNEQFF
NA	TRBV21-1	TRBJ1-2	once	TGTGCCAGCAGCTCTGGGGGCAAGGGGTATGGCTACACCTTC	CASSSGGKGYGYTF
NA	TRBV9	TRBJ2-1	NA	TGTGCCAGCAGCGTAGGGGGGGGGCCCCTCAATGAGCAGTTCTTC	CASSVGGGPLNEQFF
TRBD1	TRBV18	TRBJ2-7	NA	TGTGCCAGCTCACGGGACAGGGGGCGCGAGCAGTACTTC	CASSRDRGREQYF
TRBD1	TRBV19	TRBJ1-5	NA	TGTGCCAGTACACCCTCAAACAGGGGTCTGGGTCAGCCCCAGCATTTT	CASTPSNRGLGQPQHF
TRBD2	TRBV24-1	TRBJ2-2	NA	TGTGCCACCAGTGACTCACTAGCGACCGGGGAGCTGTTTTTT	CATSDSLATGELFF
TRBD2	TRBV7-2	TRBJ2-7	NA	TGTGCCAGCAGCTTATGGTCTAGCGGCTACGAGCAGTACTTC	CASSLWSSGYEQYF
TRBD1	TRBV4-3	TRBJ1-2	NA	TGCGCCAGCAGCCACCCTGGACAGGGGAACCTCTATGGCTACACCTTC	CASSHPGQGNLYGYTF
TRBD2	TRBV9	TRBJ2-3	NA	TGTGCCAGCAGCGTAGGAGCGGGGGGGCCCAGTACGCAGTATTTT	CASSVGAGGPSTQYF
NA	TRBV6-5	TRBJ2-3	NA	TGTGCCAGCAGTTACTCGACAGACACAGATACGCAGTATTTT	CASSYSTDTDTQYF
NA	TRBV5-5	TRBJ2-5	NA	TGTGCCAGCAGGCTGGCCCCCGAGGAACACCAAGAGACCCAGTACTTC	CASRLAPEEHQETQYF
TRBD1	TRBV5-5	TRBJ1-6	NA	TGTGCCAGCAGCTTGGAGCCTTACAGGGGGGGCTCCTATAATTCACCCCTCCACTTT	CASSLEPYRGGSYNSPLHF
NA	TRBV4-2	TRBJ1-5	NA	TGTGCCAGCAGCCAAGATGGGAGGGACCAGCCCCAGCATTTT	CASSQDGRDQPQHF